The 8 T cell receptor beta chains given below trace back to one sample, sequenced in a study of patients and donors after allogeneic stem cell transplantation. TCRdb reanalysed the RT-PCR reads using MiXCR and keeps one entry per CDR3 protein. The sample lists a few hundred thousand distinct CDR3 sequences, around two fifths seen once, with approximately 10% in the top ten. Sequences were obtained from blood, either unsorted or a sorted T cell fraction (not recorded which). The receptors shown here come from a human donor who was either an allogeneic HSCT recipient or a stem cell or donor lymphocyte infusion donor (not recorded which). It is not recorded whose cells these are; they may come from a transplant donor.

This clonotype was recorded a few times. The chain recombines TRBV12-3 or TRBV12-4 with TRBJ2-2, with TRBD1 matching over 8 bases. Germline trimming cut 5 bases from V and 1 base from J; bases unmatched to any gene: 3. The CDR3 has 15 residues. The CDR3 protein is CASSLGQVNTGELFF. Here the CDR3 DNA reads TGTGCCAGCAGTCTGGGACAGGTGAACACCGGGGAGCTGTTTTTT.

The V call is TRBV12-3 or TRBV12-4, the J call TRBJ2-5; 9 nucleotides match TRBD2. Losses at the gene ends were 5 bases for V and 1 base for J; bases not matched to a gene: 8. The length of the CDR3 is 16 residues. The CDR3, as DNA: TGTGCCAGCAGTCCTCGACTAGCGGCTATCCAAGAGACCCAGTACTTC. Protein: CASSPRLAAIQETQYF.

J is TRBJ2-1 and V is TRBV6-2 or TRBV6-3; D may be TRBD2 (6 bases). Trimming pared 6 bases from V and 12 bases from J, leaving 12 bases between. CDR3 size: 11 residues. Germline V gene data show CDR1 as MNHEY and CDR2 as SVGEGT. The CDR3 loop is CASSLGGGQFF. CDR3 coding DNA: TGTGCCAGCAGCCTCGGGGGAGGGCAGTTCTTC.

The chain employs TRBV28 and TRBJ2-3; no definite D call. V lost 5 bases, J lost 4 bases, and 13 bases lay in between. This CDR3 comprises 14 residues. Germline CDR1 is MDHEN and CDR2 is SYDVKM. CDR3 DNA sequence: TGTGCCAGCAGTGCAGGTTGGAATCCAGATACGCAGTATTTT. As protein: CASSAGWNPDTQYF.

The genes are TRBV7-7 and TRBJ2-3; D is perhaps TRBD1 or TRBD2 (6 bases each). The germline gives CDR1 SSHAT, CDR2 FNYEAQ (reference sequence). The V and J ends lost 1 base and 2 bases respectively, with 13 bases between them. CDR3 length: 16 amino acids. In DNA form, the CDR3 reads TGTGCCAGCAGCTTAGGCCCGGGGGCCGACACAGATACGCAGTATTTT. Protein sequence: CASSLGPGADTDTQYF.

This chain's CDR3 is CATSDLPGGNQPQHF. In DNA form, the CDR3 reads TGTGCCACCAGTGATTTGCCGGGAGGCAATCAGCCCCAGCATTTT. V usage is TRBV24-1 and J usage is TRBJ1-5; D ambiguous. This CDR3 is built from 15 residues. Germline V lookup: CDR1 KGHDR, CDR2 SFDVKD. Trimming pared 0 bases from V and 2 bases from J, leaving 7 bases between.

This chain links TRBV7-3 with TRBJ2-3; TRBD2 aligns across 9 bases. J was trimmed by 2 bases and V by 3 bases; bases with no gene match: 3. The length of the CDR3 is 15 residues. CDR1 and CDR2 (germline): SGHTA, FQGTGA. The CDR3 loop reads CASSFSGGFTDTQYF. The CDR3 nucleotides are TGTGCCAGCAGCTTTAGCGGGGGATTCACAGATACGCAGTATTTT.

In regard to this clonotype: One junction end does not reproduce the germline sequence, and a read error may be involved. The chain couples TRBV10-3 to TRBJ1-1; 7 nucleotides match TRBD1. The CDR3 covers 14 residues. In germline, CDR1 is ENHRY, CDR2 SYGVKD. DNA for the CDR3: TGTGCCATCAGTGACGACAGGGTCCCACATGGCAGGGTCTTT. Its translation is CAISDDRVPHGRVF.